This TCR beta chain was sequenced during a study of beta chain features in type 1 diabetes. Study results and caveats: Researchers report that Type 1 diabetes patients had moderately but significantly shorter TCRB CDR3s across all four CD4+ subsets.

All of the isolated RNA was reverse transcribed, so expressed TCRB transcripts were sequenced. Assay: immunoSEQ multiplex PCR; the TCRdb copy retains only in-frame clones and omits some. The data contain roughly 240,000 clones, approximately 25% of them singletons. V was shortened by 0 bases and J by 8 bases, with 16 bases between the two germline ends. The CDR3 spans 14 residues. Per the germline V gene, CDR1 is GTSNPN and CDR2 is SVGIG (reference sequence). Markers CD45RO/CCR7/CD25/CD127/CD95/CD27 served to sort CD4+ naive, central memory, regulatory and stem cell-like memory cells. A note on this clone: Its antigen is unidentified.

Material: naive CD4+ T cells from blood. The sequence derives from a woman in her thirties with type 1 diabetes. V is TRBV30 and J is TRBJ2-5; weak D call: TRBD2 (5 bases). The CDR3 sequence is CAWSVRLYSGTQYF. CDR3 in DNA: TGTGCCTGGAGTGTACGGCTTTACTCGGGAACCCAGTACTTC.